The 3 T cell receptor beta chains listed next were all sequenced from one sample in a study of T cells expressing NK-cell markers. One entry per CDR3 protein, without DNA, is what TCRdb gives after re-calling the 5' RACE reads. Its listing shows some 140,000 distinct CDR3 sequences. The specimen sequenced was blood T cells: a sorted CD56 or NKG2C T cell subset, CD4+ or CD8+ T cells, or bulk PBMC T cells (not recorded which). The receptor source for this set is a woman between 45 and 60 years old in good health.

The chain's CDR3 is CASSQVLDNEQFF. V gene TRBV3-1 combines with J gene TRBJ2-1. The CDR3 runs to 13 residues. The germline V gene encodes CDR1 LGHDT and CDR2 YNNKEL (reference sequence).

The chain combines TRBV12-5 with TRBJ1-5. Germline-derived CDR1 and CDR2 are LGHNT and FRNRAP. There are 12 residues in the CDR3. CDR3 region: CASANSNQPQHF. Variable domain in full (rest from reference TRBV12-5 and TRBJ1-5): DARVTQTPRHKVTEMGQEVTMRCQPILGHNTVFWYRQTMMQGLELLAYFRNRAPLDDSGMPKDRFSAEMPDATLATLKIQPSEPRDSAVYFCASANSNQPQHFGDGTRLSIL.

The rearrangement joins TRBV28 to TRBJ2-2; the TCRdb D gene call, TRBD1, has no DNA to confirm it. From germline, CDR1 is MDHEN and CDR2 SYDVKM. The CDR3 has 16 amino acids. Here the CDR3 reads CASSSPPGPATGELFF.